Following are 2 T cell receptor beta chains from one sample sequenced in a study of metastatic and nonmetastatic thyroid tumors. No treatment had been given to any patient before thyroid surgery. TCRdb re-called clones via MiXCR from the PCR reads. The sample has roughly 55,000 clones; under 20% are singletons. Sequenced: blood. The receptors originated from a male donor with papillary thyroid cancer or a benign thyroid nodule (not recorded which). Some clones in this sample may be carry-over from other donors' samples.

V usage is TRBV11-2 and J usage is TRBJ2-7; D might be TRBD1 or TRBD2, each matching 5 bases. This CDR3 region has 15 residues. Trimming cost V 5 bases and J 2 bases, with 16 bases left between them. CDR1 is SGHAT and CDR2 is FQNNGV in the germline V gene. CDR3 DNA sequence: TGTGCCAGCAGCCCCAGCCTGGGACCCCCCTACGAGCAGTACTTC. Translation: CASSPSLGPPYEQYF.

Ten or more counts support this clone. The chain employs TRBV30 and TRBJ1-4, with 8 bases matching TRBD1. Germline assignment: CDR1 GTSNPN and CDR2 SVGIG (reference sequence). This CDR3 has 12 residues. V shed 8 bases, J shed 8 bases, and the junction held 7 bases outside the gene matches. In DNA form, the CDR3 reads TGTGCCCAGCAGGGGGCGGACGAAAAACTGTTTTTT. Translating gives CAQQGADEKLFF.